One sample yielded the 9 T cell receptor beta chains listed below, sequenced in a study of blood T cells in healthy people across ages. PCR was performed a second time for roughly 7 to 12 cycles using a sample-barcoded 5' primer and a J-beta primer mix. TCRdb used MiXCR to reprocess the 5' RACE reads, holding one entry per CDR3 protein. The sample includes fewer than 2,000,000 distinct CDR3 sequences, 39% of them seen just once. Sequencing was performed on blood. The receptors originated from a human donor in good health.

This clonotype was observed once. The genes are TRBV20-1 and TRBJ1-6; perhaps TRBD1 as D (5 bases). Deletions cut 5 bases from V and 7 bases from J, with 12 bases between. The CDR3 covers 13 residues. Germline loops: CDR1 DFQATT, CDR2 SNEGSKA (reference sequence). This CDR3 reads CSARGVINSPLHF. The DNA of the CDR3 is TGCAGTGCTCGAGGGGTTATCAATTCACCCCTCCACTTT.

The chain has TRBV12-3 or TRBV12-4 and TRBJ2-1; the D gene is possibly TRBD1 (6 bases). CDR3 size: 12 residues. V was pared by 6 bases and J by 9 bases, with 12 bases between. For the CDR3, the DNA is TGTGCCAGCAGCTGGGACATCGGTGAGCAGTTCTTC. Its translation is CASSWDIGEQFF.

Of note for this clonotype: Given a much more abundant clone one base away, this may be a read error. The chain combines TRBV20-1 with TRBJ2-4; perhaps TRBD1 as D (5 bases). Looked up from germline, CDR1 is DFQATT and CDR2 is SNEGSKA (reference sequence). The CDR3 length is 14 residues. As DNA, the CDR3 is TGCAGTGCTAGAGATAGGACACTGGAGTACATTCGGTACTTC. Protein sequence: CSARDRTLEYIRYF.

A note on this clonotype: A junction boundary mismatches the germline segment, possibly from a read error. The CDR3 nucleotides read TGTGCCAGCAGCTTTTCTCCGACAGTCACAGATGCGCAGTATTTT. Its protein is CASSFSPTVTDAQYF. The chain links TRBV5-6 to TRBJ2-3; D possibly corresponds to TRBD1 (5 bases). Germline CDR1 is SGHDT and CDR2 is YYEEEE. This CDR3 has 15 amino acids.

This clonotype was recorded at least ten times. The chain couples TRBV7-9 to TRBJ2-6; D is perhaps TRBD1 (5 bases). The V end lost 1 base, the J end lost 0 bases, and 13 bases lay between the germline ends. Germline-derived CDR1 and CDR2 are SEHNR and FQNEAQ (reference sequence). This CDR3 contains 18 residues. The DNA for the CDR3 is TGTGCCAGCAGCTTAGTCAAGACAGTTGACTCTGGGGCCAACGTCCTGACTTTC. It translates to CASSLVKTVDSGANVLTF.

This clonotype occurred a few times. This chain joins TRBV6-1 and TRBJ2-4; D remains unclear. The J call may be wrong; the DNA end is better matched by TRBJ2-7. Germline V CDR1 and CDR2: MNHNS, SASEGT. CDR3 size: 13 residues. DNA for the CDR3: TGTGCCAGCAGTGTGGCCAGCCACTACGAGCAGTACTTC. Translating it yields CASSVASHYEQYF.

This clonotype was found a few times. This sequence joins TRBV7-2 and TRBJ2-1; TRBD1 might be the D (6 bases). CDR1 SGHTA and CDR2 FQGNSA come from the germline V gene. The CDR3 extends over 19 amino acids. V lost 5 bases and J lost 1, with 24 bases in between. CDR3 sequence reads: CASSPTPQGLRGSYNEQFF. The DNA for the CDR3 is TGTGCCAGCAGCCCGACCCCGCAGGGCCTTAGGGGGTCCTACAATGAGCAGTTCTTC.

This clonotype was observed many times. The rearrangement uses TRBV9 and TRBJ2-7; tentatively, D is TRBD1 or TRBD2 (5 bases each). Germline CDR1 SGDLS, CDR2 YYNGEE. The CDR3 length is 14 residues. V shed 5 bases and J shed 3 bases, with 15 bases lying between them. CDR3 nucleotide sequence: TGTGCCAGCAGTATTGGGACGGGGCTCTACGAGCAGTACTTC. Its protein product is CASSIGTGLYEQYF.

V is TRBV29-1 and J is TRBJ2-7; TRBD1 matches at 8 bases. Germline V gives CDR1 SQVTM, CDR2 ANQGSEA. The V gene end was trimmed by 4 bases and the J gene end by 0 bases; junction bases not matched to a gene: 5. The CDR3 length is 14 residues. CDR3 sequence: CSVGWDRSSYEQYF. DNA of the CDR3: TGCAGCGTTGGATGGGACAGGAGCTCCTACGAGCAGTACTTC.